This TCR beta chain was obtained from a study of T cells in localized non-small cell lung cancer (dated by TCRdb to about 2020). About the study as a whole: The study analyzed T cell repertoires of approximately 240 early-stage NSCLC patients, comparing tumors and uninvolved tumor-adjacent lungs. The cohort was made up of 236 treatment-naive NSCLC patients whose localized lung tumors had been resected. NSCLC patients had a mean age of approximately 72 years, and 120 to 150 were male and 107 female. The paper as a whole reports these results and caveats: A median of 57 of the top 100 tumor clones turned up in the paired uninvolved adjacent lung, and under 30 of those clones also ranked among the top 100 of that same adjacent lung. Longer overall survival was associated with higher blood T cell density, whereas shorter survival was associated with higher adjacent-lung clonality. The highest T cell clonality was observed in uninvolved tumor-adjacent lung, where clonality exceeded that of tumor, suggesting that antigenic responses were more focused in uninvolved tumor-adjacent lung. Multi-region tumor sequencing was not performed, so intratumor heterogeneity could not be excluded. Because the study design was exploratory, TCR variables were selected using unadjusted p-values without false-discovery rate correction.

At diagnosis, peripheral blood, uninvolved tumor-adjacent lung and tumor were collected and were preserved as a mix of fresh-frozen and FFPE material. TCR beta CDR3 regions were sequenced from DNA using the immunoSEQ Assay. On the study's bioinformatics: To compute T cell density, TCR beta template counts were normalized to usable DNA, which was estimated by amplifying housekeeping genes. Richness was estimated using the preseqR package, with extrapolation to 400,000 templates for PBMC samples and to 120,000 templates for tissue samples. Clonality was defined by subtracting Pielou's evenness from one. To identify tissue-enriched TCRs, differential abundance testing was run on productive amino-acid clonotypes with a minimum total count of 5 and an alpha of 0.1. The Jaccard Index and the Morisita Overlap Index were used to measure how much the repertoires overlapped between compartments. GLIPH grouped TCR beta CDR3s together with public tetramer-defined viral CDR3s, and a viral motif had to include at least three viral sequences and also show V-gene enrichment. What TCRdb holds here is the immuneACCESS table cut down to in-frame rearrangements. Part of the clones is not present; checked against another copy, under half of the missing clones reflect an unresolved V gene, and the others are unexplained. D and trimming were read from the DNA, whereas the V and J calls and clone size are those reported in that table. Present in this sample are roughly 1,700 clones, 30% to 35% of which were seen just once. More than 10% of the sample belongs to the ten largest clones.

Notes on this clone: Its antigen is currently not known. The sample holds no much larger clone one base away, and base qualities are not on file.

The cysteine opens and the phenylalanine closes a CDR3 of 14 amino acids. The sequence is cut down to CDR3 DNA, 42 bases in frame from base 1. In the germline V gene (reference sequence), CDR1 corresponds to LNHDA and CDR2 to SQIVND. Trimming at the junction amounts to 3 bases on V and 4 bases on J, and the germline ends lie 12 bases apart. This clonotype was sampled from a male donor at least 60 years old with stage III squamous cell lung carcinoma. The V and J segments used are TRBV19 and TRBJ1-2; the D gene is perhaps TRBD1, from 5 matching bases. Sequencing used lung tumor tissue, obtained before any cancer treatment. The CDR3 in this case is CASSIGARLYGYTF. The sequenced DNA: TGTGCCAGTAGTATTGGGGCCAGGCTCTATGGCTACACCTTC.